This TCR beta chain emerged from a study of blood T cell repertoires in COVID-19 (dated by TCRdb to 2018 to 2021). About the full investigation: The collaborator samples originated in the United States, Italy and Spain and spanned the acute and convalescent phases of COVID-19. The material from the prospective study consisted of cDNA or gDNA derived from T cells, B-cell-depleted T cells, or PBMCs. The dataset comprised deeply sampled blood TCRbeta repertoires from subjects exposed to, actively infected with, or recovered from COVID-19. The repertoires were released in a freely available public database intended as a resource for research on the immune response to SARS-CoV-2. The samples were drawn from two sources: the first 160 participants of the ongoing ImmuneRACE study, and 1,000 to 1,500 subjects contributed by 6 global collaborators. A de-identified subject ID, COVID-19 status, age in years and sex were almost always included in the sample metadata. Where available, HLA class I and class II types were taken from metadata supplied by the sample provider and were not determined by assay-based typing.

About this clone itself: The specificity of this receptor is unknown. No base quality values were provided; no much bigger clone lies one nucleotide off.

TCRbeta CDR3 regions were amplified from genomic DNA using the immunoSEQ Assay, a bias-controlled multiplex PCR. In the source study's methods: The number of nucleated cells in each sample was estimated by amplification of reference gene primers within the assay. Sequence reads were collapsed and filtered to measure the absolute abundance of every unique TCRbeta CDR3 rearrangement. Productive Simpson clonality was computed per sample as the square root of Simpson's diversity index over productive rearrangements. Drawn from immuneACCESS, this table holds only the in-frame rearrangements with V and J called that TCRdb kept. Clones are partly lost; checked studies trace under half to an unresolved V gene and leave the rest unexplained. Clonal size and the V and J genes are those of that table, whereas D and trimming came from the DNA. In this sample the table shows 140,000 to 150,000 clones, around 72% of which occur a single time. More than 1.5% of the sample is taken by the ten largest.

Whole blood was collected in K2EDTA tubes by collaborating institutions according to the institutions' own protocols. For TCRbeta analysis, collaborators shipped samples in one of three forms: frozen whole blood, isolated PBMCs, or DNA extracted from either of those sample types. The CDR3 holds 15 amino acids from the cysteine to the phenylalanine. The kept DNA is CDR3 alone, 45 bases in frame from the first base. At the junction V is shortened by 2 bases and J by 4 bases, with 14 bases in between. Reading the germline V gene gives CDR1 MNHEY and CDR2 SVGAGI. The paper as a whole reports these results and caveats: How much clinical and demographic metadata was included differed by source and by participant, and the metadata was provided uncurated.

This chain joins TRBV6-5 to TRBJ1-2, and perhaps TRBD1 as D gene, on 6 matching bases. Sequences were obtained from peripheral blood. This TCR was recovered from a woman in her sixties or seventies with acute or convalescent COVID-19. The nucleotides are TGTGCCAGCAGTTACCGGGACACTTCTGGCTATGGCTACACCTTC. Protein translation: CASSYRDTSGYGYTF.